This is a list of T cell receptor beta chains from one sample in a study of blood T cell repertoires in COVID-19. The repertoire was sequenced with immunoSEQ multiplex PCR; TCRdb's copy has only in-frame clones and lacks some. The profile shows around 200,000 clones, approximately 88% of them singletons. Source material: peripheral blood. The receptors here all came from a woman aged 40 to 50 with COVID-19, enrolled during active disease. CDR3s include the opening cysteine and the closing phenylalanine or tryptophan. The order of the fields is J gene, D gene, clone size, V gene, CDR3 DNA, CDR3 protein. The D gene is left open where the match is weak. Rows give clone size only sometimes, using once, few, many, or a class for an expanded clone.

TRBJ2-2 - - TRBV20-1 TGCAGTGCTAGGGGGGGCGGGGAGCTGTTTTTT CSARGGGELFF
TRBJ1-3 TRBD1 - TRBV19 TGTGCCAGTAGCATATCAGGGGGCGCCCCGGGAAACACCATATATTTT CASSISGGAPGNTIYF
TRBJ2-3 TRBD2 many TRBV5-1 TGCGCCAGCAGCTTAAGGCAAGCGGGAGTCTCAGATACGCAGTATTTT CASSLRQAGVSDTQYF
TRBJ1-4 - - TRBV5-4 TGTGCCAGCAGCTTAGCCCAGGGTTCTAATGAAAAACTGTTTTTT CASSLAQGSNEKLFF
TRBJ2-1 TRBD2 - TRBV15 TGTGCCACCAGCAGAGATCAATTGGGGACTAGCGGAATACTCAGCTCCTACAATGAGCAGTTCTTC CATSRDQLGTSGILSSYNEQFF
TRBJ2-3 TRBD1 - TRBV11-2 TGTGCCAGCAGCTTAGAATGGACAGGGCTAGCAGATACGCAGTATTTT CASSLEWTGLADTQYF
TRBJ1-2 TRBD1 - TRBV28 TGTGCCAGCAGTTTTCCTACAGGGGTGGAGTATGGCTACACCTTC CASSFPTGVEYGYTF
TRBJ2-7 TRBD1 - TRBV28 TGTGCCAGCAGTTTAGAGGGACAGGGACGCGAGCAGTACTTC CASSLEGQGREQYF
TRBJ2-2 - - TRBV9 TGTGCCAGCAGCCCAGGGACCCTCGGGGGCGGGGAGCTGTTTTTT CASSPGTLGGGELFF
TRBJ1-3 - - TRBV5-6 TGTGCCAGCAGCTCGGGCGACAGCCCGGTCGGGAACACCATATATTTT CASSSGDSPVGNTIYF
TRBJ2-5 - once TRBV3-1/TRBV3-2 TGTGCCAGCAGCTTCTACAGACAGTCCACGCAAGAGACCCAGTACTTC CASSFYRQSTQETQYF
TRBJ2-7 TRBD2 - TRBV28 TGTGCCAGCAGTGAGACTAGCGGGCGCTACGAGCAGTACTTC CASSETSGRYEQYF
TRBJ1-5 TRBD1 - TRBV4-1 TGCGCCAGCAGCCAAGAAAGGACAGGGGAACGGAGACAGCCCCAGCATTTT CASSQERTGERRQPQHF
TRBJ2-3 - - TRBV5-6 TGTGCCAGCAGCTCGTCGATCCTAGCCCGCTCAGATACGCAGTATTTT CASSSSILARSDTQYF
TRBJ1-2 - once TRBV27 TGTGCCAGCAGTTCGACCCTACAGGGAAATGGCTACACCTTC CASSSTLQGNGYTF
TRBJ2-1 TRBD2 - TRBV2 TGTGCCAGCAGTGGGCCATACAGGGGAAGACTAGCGGGAGGCAAGTGGTCCTACAATGAGCAGTTCTTC CASSGPYRGRLAGGKWSYNEQFF
TRBJ2-7 TRBD2 once TRBV7-9 TGTGCCAGCAGCTTAGCGCCAGCGGGGGCTGCCTACGAGCAGTACTTC CASSLAPAGAAYEQYF
TRBJ2-1 - - TRBV5-5 TGTGCCAGCAGCTTGAGGGTAGCGGCTAATTACAATGAGCAGTTCTTC CASSLRVAANYNEQFF
TRBJ2-1 - - TRBV5-1 TGCGCCAGCAGTCCGGGAGGGGGCGGCAATGAGCAGTTCTTC CASSPGGGGNEQFF
TRBJ1-2 - - TRBV19 TGTGCCAGTAGTCCGGGCCTGAGGGATGGCTACACCTTC CASSPGLRDGYTF
TRBJ1-5 - - TRBV15 TGTGCCACCAGCCAAGGGTTGGCAGGGGAGCAGCCCCAGCATTTT CATSQGLAGEQPQHF
TRBJ2-1 - - TRBV6-2/TRBV6-3 TGTGCCAGCAGTTACGGGACTTTCCCCAATGAGCAGTTCTTC CASSYGTFPNEQFF
TRBJ1-6 - - TRBV27 TGTGCCAGCAGCGGGACATCCCTTACCCCCCTCCACTTT CASSGTSLTPLHF
TRBJ1-1 TRBD1 - TRBV11-2 TGTGCCAGCAGCTTCCGAGGACAGGCTCGGGTCGATGAAGCTTTCTTT CASSFRGQARVDEAFF
TRBJ2-3 TRBD2 - TRBV2 TGTGCCAGCACCGGAACCATACAGAGGACTAGCGGGACAGCAGATACGCAGTATTTT CASTGTIQRTSGTADTQYF
TRBJ2-7 - - TRBV5-1 TGCGCCAGCAGCTTGCTGAGCGGCGCAAACTACGAGCAGTACTTC CASSLLSGANYEQYF
TRBJ1-1 - - TRBV19 TGTGCCAGTAATGGTCTAACTTTGAACACTGAAGCTTTCTTT CASNGLTLNTEAFF
TRBJ2-3 - - TRBV5-1 TGCGCCAGCAGCTTGGACACCCGCACAGATACGCAGTATTTT CASSLDTRTDTQYF
TRBJ1-2 TRBD1 few TRBV7-9 TGTGCCAGCAGCCCTTCGACAGGGGATGGCTACACCTTC CASSPSTGDGYTF
TRBJ1-4 - - TRBV6-5 TGTGCCAGCAGTCACAACAGGGCCACTAATGAAAAACTGTTTTTT CASSHNRATNEKLFF
TRBJ1-2 - - TRBV6-6 TGTGCCAGCCGGGAGGGGGGTGGCTATGGCTACACCTTC CASREGGGYGYTF
TRBJ1-1 TRBD1 - TRBV4-1 TGCGCCAGCAGCCTTAGCCGGGACAGGGTCGCTTTCTTT CASSLSRDRVAFF
TRBJ2-2 TRBD1 - TRBV10-1 TGCGCCAGCAGTGCCGACCGGGACAGGGGAGCCGGGGAGCTGTTTTTT CASSADRDRGAGELFF
TRBJ1-2 - - TRBV10-2 TGCGCCAGCAGTGGGGAGGGCCGGGACGGGTACTATGGCTACACCTTC CASSGEGRDGYYGYTF
TRBJ2-3 TRBD1 few TRBV14 TGTGCCAGCAGCCAGATGACAGGGCGCGATAATACGCAGTATTTT CASSQMTGRDNTQYF
TRBJ2-5 TRBD1 - TRBV5-1 TGCGCCAGCAGCAGACCAGGGGGCTGGCAAGAGACCCAGTACTTC CASSRPGGWQETQYF
TRBJ1-1 - - TRBV3-1/TRBV3-2 TGTGCCAGCAGCCCCCAGGACCCGGGGATCAATGAGGAAGCTTTCTTT CASSPQDPGINEEAFF
TRBJ1-5 TRBD1 - TRBV5-1 TGCGCCAGCAGCACGGGACAGGGAGACAATCAGCCCCAGCATTTT CASSTGQGDNQPQHF
TRBJ2-3 TRBD2 - TRBV7-9 TGTGCCAGCAGCTCACGCCCTCAACTAGCGGCTAGCACAGATACGCAGTATTTT CASSSRPQLAASTDTQYF
TRBJ1-5 TRBD1 once TRBV27 TGTGCCAGCAGTTTCGGACAGGGACATCAGCCCCAGCATTTT CASSFGQGHQPQHF
TRBJ2-7 TRBD1 - TRBV13 TGTGCCAGCAGCTTAAGGGACAGTGGTCTCTACGAGCAGTACTTC CASSLRDSGLYEQYF
TRBJ2-3 TRBD1 - TRBV7-3 TGTGCCAGCAGTTACACTCCCGGGACAGGGGGTCTCGGGCCGCAGTATTTT CASSYTPGTGGLGPQYF
TRBJ2-2 TRBD2 - TRBV28 TGTGCCAGCAGTTTATCCGGGGGACTAATAAACACCGGGGAGCTGTTTTTT CASSLSGGLINTGELFF
TRBJ2-1 TRBD2 - TRBV19 TGTGCCAGTAGTATAGTGGCGGGGGGGCCCGGCAATGAGCAGTTCTTC CASSIVAGGPGNEQFF
TRBJ1-5 TRBD1 - TRBV6-1 TGTGCCAGCAGTGCGGGACAGGGAAGAAAGAGTCAGCCCCAGCATTTT CASSAGQGRKSQPQHF
TRBJ1-5 TRBD1 - TRBV5-1 TGCGCCAGCAGCTTGGACGGACAGGGTGGCAATCAGCCCCAGCATTTT CASSLDGQGGNQPQHF
TRBJ2-2 TRBD2 - TRBV5-8 TGTGCCAGCCGACTAGCGGGAGGGGGCACCGGGGAGCTGTTTTTT CASRLAGGGTGELFF
TRBJ1-1 - - TRBV7-3 TGTGCCAGCAGCCCCTCCCCCCGGGGGAAAGCTTTCTTT CASSPSPRGKAFF
TRBJ2-2 - - TRBV28 - CASRWTFGNGELFF
TRBJ2-1 - - TRBV5-1 TGCGCCAGCAGTTCGACACACTCCTACAATGAGCAGTTCTTC CASSSTHSYNEQFF
TRBJ2-7 TRBD2 - TRBV7-2 TGTGCCAGCCATCGTGGGCAAGCGGGGGGACCCTACGAGCAGTACTTC CASHRGQAGGPYEQYF
TRBJ2-3 TRBD2 - TRBV9 TGTGCCAGCAGCGTAGAAGCGGGAGGGGGCACAGATACGCAGTATTTT CASSVEAGGGTDTQYF
TRBJ2-5 - - TRBV5-4 TGTGCCAGCACAGACAAGGGGATAAGGGAGACCCAGTACTTC CASTDKGIRETQYF
TRBJ1-2 - - TRBV28 TGTGCCAGCAGTCCCCGGGGCTATGGCTACACCTTC CASSPRGYGYTF
TRBJ1-2 - - TRBV29-1 TGCAGCGTTGCCCCGCGACAGAACTATGGCTACACCTTC CSVAPRQNYGYTF
TRBJ2-7 - - TRBV28 TGTGCCACCAAGAGGTACGAGCAGTACTTC CATKRYEQYF
TRBJ2-1 - - TRBV24-1 TGTGCCACCAGTCGCTCAACAGGCAATGAGCAGTTCTTC CATSRSTGNEQFF